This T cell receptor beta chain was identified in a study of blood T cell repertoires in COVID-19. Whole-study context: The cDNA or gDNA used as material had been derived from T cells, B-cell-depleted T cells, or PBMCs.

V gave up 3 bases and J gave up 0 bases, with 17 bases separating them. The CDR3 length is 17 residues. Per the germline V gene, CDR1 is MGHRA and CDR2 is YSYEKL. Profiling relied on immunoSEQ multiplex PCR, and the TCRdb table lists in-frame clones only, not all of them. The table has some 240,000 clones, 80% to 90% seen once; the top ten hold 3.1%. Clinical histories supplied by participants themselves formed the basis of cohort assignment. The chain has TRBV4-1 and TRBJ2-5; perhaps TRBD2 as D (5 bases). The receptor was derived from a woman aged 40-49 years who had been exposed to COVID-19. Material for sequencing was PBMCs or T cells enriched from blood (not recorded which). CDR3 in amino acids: CASSQVGDGVNQETQYF. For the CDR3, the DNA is TGCGCCAGCAGCCAGGTGGGTGACGGGGTGAACCAAGAGACCCAGTACTTC.